This T cell receptor (beta chain) was sequenced during a study of blood T cell repertoires in COVID-19 (TCRdb year 2020). For context, the study as a whole: The collaborator samples originated in the United States, Italy and Spain and spanned the acute and convalescent phases of COVID-19. The material from the prospective study consisted of cDNA or gDNA derived from T cells, B-cell-depleted T cells, or PBMCs. Deeply sampled blood TCRbeta repertoires from subjects exposed to, actively infected with, or recovered from COVID-19 were included in the dataset. The repertoires were made available in a free public database intended to serve as a resource for research on the immune response to SARS-CoV-2. The samples were drawn from two sources: the first 160 participants of the ongoing ImmuneRACE study, and fewer than 1,500 subjects contributed by 6 global collaborators. A de-identified subject ID, COVID-19 status, age in years and sex were almost always included in the sample metadata. Where available, HLA class I and class II types were taken from metadata supplied by the sample provider and were not determined by assay-based typing.

CDR1 and CDR2 (KGHDR, SFDVKD) derive from the germline V gene. V ends up 11 bases short and J 0 bases short, with an unmatched junction base count of 8. From cysteine to phenylalanine, the CDR3 is 15 amino acids long. Just the 45-base CDR3 DNA is kept, in frame starting at base 1. This clone was recorded once. Its recognized antigen is unknown. No much larger clone exists at a distance of one base, and base qualities are not known. Collaborating institutions collected whole blood in K2EDTA tubes following their own protocols. For TCRbeta analysis, collaborators shipped samples in one of three forms: frozen whole blood, isolated PBMCs, or DNA extracted from either of those sample types. The study at large found these results: Clinical and demographic metadata were provided uncurated, with the amount varying by source and participant.

TCRbeta CDR3 regions were amplified from genomic DNA by means of the immunoSEQ Assay, a bias-controlled multiplex PCR. The original methods were these. Nucleated cell counts per sample were estimated from amplification of reference gene primers within the assay. To quantify the absolute abundance of each unique TCRbeta CDR3 rearrangement, sequence reads were collapsed and filtered. For each sample, productive Simpson clonality was calculated as the square root of Simpson's diversity index over productive rearrangements. In its TCRdb copy, this immuneACCESS table keeps in-frame sequences only and misses some clones. Where compared with another copy, unresolved V genes explain less than half of these, and the others have no known cause. V, J and clone size are those of that table, while D and trimming were read from the DNA. This sample gives some 98,000 clones in total; approximately 79% of them show up just once. The biggest ten clones account for approximately 10% of the sample.

This TCR was recovered from a man aged 65 to 79 with active or convalescent COVID-19. Sequences were obtained from peripheral blood. The chain is assembled from TRBV24-1 and TRBJ1-4, with 7 central nucleotides matching TRBD1. In nucleotide form, the sequence is TGTGCCATCCGGGACAGATTTGCAACTAATGAAAAACTGTTTTTT. This gives the protein CAIRDRFATNEKLFF.